This passage covers 6 T cell receptor beta chains from one sample sequenced in a study of identical twins. TCRdb reanalysed the 5' RACE reads using MiXCR and keeps one entry per CDR3 protein. The profile covers roughly 1,500,000 distinct CDR3 sequences, with under 35% appearing a single time and 0.25% to 0.3% taken by the ten largest. The sample comprised cord blood. The receptors stem from a newborn girl in good health.

This clonotype came up a few times. The chain couples TRBV5-1 to TRBJ2-7; 7 nucleotides agree with TRBD1. The CDR3 is 16 residues long. The junction had 8 bases not matched to a gene; V was cut back by 0 bases and J by 2 bases. The germline V gene encodes CDR1 SGHRS and CDR2 YFSETQ. The CDR3 loop is CASSLAGTALTYEQYF. CDR3 in DNA: TGCGCCAGCAGCTTGGCCGGGACAGCTTTAACCTACGAGCAGTACTTC. The full variable domain, in which reference TRBV5-1 and TRBJ2-7 provide the parts outside the CDR3, is KAGVTQTPRYLIKTRGQQVTLSCSPISGHRSVSWYQQTPGQGLQFLFEYFSETQRNKGNFPGRFSGRQFSNSRSEMNVSTLELGDSALYLCASSLAGTALTYEQYFGPGTRLTVT.

The V and J genes are TRBV25-1 and TRBJ1-1, with no clear D. CDR3 length equals 13 residues. Germline V gives CDR1 MGHDK, CDR2 SYGVNS. V dropped 5 bases and J dropped 7 bases, with 14 bases sitting between them. The CDR3, as DNA: TGTGCCAGCAGTCTCCGTTGGACTGGTGAAGCTTTCTTT. Translating gives CASSLRWTGEAFF.

CDR3 in amino acids: CAISESRHRYEQYF. In nucleotides, the CDR3 is TGTGCCATCAGTGAGTCCAGACACCGCTACGAGCAGTACTTC. This rearrangement joins TRBV10-3 to TRBJ2-7; D is unresolved. The CDR3 has 14 amino acids. Trimming left V 0 bases short and J 3 bases short, with 9 bases between. The V gene's germline CDR1 is ENHRY and CDR2 SYGVKD.

The chain uses TRBV4-2 and TRBJ2-5; 12 bases fit TRBD2. Trimming removed 0 bases from V and 4 bases from J; junction bases left unmatched: 6. This CDR3 has 17 amino acids. CDR1 is LGHNA and CDR2 is YNFKEQ in the germline V gene. The CDR3 loop reads CASSQDQASGGVETQYF. The CDR3 coding sequence is TGTGCCAGCAGCCAAGATCAGGCTAGCGGGGGGGTAGAGACCCAGTACTTC.

The chain uses TRBV11-2 and TRBJ2-1, with no clear D. There are 12 residues in the CDR3. The V and J ends lost 1 base and 12 bases respectively, with 10 bases between them. Germline V gene lookup returns CDR1 SGHAT and CDR2 FQNNGV. CDR3 residues: CASSLVLQRQFF. The CDR3, as DNA: TGTGCCAGCAGCTTAGTTTTGCAGCGGCAGTTCTTC.

This clonotype came up a few times. This chain joins TRBV28 and TRBJ1-1; D call uncertain. There are 15 residues in the CDR3. Between the trimmed V and J ends, which lost 8 bases and 0 bases, there was a span of 16 bases. The germline CDR1 and CDR2 sequences are MDHEN and SYDVKM. The CDR3 is CASESVLSLNTEAFF. The CDR3 DNA reads TGTGCCAGCGAATCCGTCCTCTCCCTGAACACTGAAGCTTTCTTT. Using reference TRBV28 and TRBJ1-1 for the parts outside the CDR3, the full variable domain is DVKVTQSSRYLVKRTGEKVFLECVQDMDHENMFWYRQDPGLGLRLIYFSYDVKMKEKGDIPEGYSVSREKKERFSLILESASTNQTSMYLCASESVLSLNTEAFFGQGTRLTVV.